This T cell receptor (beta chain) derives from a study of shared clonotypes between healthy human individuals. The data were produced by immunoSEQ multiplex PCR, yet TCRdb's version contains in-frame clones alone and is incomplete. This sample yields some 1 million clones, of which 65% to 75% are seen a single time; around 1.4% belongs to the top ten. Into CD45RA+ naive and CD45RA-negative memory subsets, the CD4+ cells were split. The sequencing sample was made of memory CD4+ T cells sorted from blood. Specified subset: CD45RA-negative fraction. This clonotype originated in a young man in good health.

For the CDR3, the DNA is TGCGCCAGCAGCCAAGAAGGGACAGGGGGCAGTGAGCAGTTCTTC. Translating gives CASSQEGTGGSEQFF. The chain couples TRBV4-3 to TRBJ2-1; 12 bases match TRBD1. The J segment lost 9 bases and the V segment lost 0 bases, leaving 3 bases of the junction unmatched. CDR1 LGHNA and CDR2 YSLEER come from the germline V gene. The CDR3 runs 15 residues.